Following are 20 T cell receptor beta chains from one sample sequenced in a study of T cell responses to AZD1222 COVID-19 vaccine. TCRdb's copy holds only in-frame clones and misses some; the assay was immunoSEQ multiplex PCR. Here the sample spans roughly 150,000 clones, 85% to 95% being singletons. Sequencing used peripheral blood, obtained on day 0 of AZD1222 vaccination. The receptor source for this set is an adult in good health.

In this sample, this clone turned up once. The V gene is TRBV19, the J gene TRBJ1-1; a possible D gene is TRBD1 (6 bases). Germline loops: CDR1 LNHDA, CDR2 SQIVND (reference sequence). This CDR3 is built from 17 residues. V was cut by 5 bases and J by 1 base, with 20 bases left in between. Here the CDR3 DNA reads TGTGCCAGTAGTTTATCGGGATGGACAGCAAAGAACACTGAAGCTTTCTTT. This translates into CASSLSGWTAKNTEAFF.

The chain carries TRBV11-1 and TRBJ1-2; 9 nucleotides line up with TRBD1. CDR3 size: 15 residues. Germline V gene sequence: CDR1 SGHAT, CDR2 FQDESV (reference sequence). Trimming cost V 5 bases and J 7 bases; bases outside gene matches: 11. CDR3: CASSAGTGILFGYTF. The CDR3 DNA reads TGTGCCAGCAGCGCCGGGACAGGGATCTTATTTGGCTACACCTTC. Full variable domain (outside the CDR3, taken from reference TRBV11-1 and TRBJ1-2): EAEVAQSPRYKITEKSQAVAFWCDPISGHATLYWYRQILGQGPELLVQFQDESVVDDSQLPKDRFSAERLKGVDSTLKIQPAELGDSAMYLCASSAGTGILFGYTFGSGTRLTVV.

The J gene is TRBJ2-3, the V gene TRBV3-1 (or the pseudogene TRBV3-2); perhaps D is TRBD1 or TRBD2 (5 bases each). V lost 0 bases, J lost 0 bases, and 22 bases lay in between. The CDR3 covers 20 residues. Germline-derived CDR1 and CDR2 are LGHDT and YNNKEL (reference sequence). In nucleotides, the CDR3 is TGTGCCAGCAGCCAAGATCTCAAGGGACGGGCACTCCCTAGCACAGATACGCAGTATTTT. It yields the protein CASSQDLKGRALPSTDTQYF.

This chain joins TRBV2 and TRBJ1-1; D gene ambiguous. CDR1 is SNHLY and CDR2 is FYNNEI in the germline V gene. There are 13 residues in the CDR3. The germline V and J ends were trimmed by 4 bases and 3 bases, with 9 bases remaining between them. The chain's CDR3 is CASSAQEYTEAFF. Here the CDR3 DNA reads TGTGCCAGCAGTGCTCAGGAATACACTGAAGCTTTCTTT. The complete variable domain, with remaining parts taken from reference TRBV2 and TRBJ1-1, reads EPEVTQTPSHQVTQMGQEVILRCVPISNHLYFYWYRQILGQKVEFLVSFYNNEISEKSEIFDDQFSVERPDGSNFTLKIRSTKLEDSAMYFCASSAQEYTEAFFGQGTRLTVV.

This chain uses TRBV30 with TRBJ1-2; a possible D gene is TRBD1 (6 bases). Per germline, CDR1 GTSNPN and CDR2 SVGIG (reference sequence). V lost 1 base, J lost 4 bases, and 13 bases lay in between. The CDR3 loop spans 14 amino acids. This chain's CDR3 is CAWSEDSTIYGYTF. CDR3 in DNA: TGTGCCTGGAGTGAGGACAGCACCATCTATGGCTACACCTTC. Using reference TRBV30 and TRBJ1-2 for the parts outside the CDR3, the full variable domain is SQTIHQWPATLVQPVGSPLSLECTVEGTSNPNLYWYRQAAGRGLQLLFYSVGIGQISSEVPQNLSASRPQDRQFILSSKKLLLSDSGFYLCAWSEDSTIYGYTFGSGTRLTVV.

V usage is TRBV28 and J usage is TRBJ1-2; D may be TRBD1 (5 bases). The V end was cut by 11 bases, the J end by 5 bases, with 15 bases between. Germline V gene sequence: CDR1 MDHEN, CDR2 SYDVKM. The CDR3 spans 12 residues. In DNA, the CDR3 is TGTGCCGGACAAGGGGCTGGGTATGGCTACACCTTC. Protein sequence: CAGQGAGYGYTF.

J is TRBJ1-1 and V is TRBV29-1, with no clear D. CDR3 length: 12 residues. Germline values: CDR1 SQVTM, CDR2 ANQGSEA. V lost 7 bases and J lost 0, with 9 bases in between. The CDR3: CSANQMNTEAFF. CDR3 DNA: TGCAGCGCCAACCAGATGAACACTGAAGCTTTCTTT. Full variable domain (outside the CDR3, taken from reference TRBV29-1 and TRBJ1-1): SAVISQKPSRDICQRGTSLTIQCQVDSQVTMMFWYRQQPGQSLTLIATANQGSEATYESGFVIDKFPISRPNLTFSTLTVSNMSPEDSSIYLCSANQMNTEAFFGQGTRLTVV.

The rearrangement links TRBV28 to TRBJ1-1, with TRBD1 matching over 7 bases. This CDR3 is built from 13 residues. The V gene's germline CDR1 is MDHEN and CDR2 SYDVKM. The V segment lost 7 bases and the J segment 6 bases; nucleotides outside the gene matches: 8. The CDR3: CASTLTGVAEAFF. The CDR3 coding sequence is TGTGCCAGCACCCTCACAGGGGTCGCTGAAGCTTTCTTT. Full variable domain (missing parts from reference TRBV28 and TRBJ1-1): DVKVTQSSRYLVKRTGEKVFLECVQDMDHENMFWYRQDPGLGLRLIYFSYDVKMKEKGDIPEGYSVSREKKERFSLILESASTNQTSMYLCASTLTGVAEAFFGQGTRLTVV.

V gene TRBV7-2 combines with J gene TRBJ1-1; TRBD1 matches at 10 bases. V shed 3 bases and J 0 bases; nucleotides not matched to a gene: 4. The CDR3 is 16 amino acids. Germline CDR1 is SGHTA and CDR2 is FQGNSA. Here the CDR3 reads CASSFGQGVLNTEAFF. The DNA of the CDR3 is TGTGCCAGCAGCTTCGGACAGGGGGTGCTGAACACTGAAGCTTTCTTT.

The CDR3 DNA reads TGTGCCAGCAGCCCCCTACTGACGGTTGCAAACACTGAAGCTTTCTTT. This translates into CASSPLLTVANTEAFF. The chain combines TRBV7-9 with TRBJ1-1; D is unresolved. The CDR3 length is 16 residues. The germline CDR1 and CDR2 sequences are SEHNR and FQNEAQ (reference sequence). The V gene lost 5 bases and the J gene lost 2 bases, with 18 bases spanning the gap.

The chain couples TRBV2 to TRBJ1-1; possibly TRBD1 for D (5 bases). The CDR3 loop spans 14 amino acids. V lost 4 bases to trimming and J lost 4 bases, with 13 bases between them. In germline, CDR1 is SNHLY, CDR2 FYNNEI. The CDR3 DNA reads TGTGCCAGCAGTGTAGGGGAGGTAAGCACTGAAGCTTTCTTT. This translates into CASSVGEVSTEAFF.

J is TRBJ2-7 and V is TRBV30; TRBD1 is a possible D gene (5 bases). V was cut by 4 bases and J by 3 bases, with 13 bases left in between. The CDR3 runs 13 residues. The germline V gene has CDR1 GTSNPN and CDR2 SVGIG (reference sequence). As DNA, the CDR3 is TGTGCCTGGAAGGGGCCTGGCAGCTACGAGCAGTACTTC. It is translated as CAWKGPGSYEQYF.

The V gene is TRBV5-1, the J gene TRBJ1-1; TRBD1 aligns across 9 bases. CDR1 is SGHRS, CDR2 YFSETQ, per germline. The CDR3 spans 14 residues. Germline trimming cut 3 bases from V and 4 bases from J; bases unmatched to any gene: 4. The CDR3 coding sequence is TGCGCCAGCAGCTACGGGACAGGGTCCACTGAAGCTTTCTTT. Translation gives CASSYGTGSTEAFF.

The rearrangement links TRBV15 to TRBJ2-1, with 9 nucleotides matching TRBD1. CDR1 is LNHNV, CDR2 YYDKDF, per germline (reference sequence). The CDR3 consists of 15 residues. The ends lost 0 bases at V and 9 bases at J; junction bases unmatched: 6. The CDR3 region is CATSRDRQGGGEQFF. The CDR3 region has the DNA TGTGCCACCAGCAGAGATCGACAGGGGGGTGGTGAGCAGTTCTTC.

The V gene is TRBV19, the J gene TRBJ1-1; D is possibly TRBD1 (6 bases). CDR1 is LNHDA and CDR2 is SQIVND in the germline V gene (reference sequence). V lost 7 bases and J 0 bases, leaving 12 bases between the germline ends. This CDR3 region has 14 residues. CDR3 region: CASTHRAMNTEAFF. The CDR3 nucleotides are TGTGCCAGTACCCACAGGGCTATGAACACTGAAGCTTTCTTT.

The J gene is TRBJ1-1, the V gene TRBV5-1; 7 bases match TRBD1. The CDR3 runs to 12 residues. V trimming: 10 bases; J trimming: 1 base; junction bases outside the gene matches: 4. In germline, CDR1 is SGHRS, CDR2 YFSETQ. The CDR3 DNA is TGCGCCTGTCGACAGGGGAACACTGAAGCTTTCTTT. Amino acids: CACRQGNTEAFF.

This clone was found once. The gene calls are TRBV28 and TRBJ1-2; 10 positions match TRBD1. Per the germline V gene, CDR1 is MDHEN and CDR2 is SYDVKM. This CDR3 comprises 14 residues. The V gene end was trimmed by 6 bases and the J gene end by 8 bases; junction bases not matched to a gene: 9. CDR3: CASRVTGQGGGYTF. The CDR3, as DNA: TGTGCCAGCAGGGTGACCGGACAGGGGGGCGGCTACACCTTC.

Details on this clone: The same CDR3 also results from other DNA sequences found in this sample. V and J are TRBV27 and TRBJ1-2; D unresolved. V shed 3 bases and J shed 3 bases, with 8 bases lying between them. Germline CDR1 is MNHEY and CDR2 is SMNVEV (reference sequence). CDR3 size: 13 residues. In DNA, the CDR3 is TGTGCCAGCAGTTTGGCGGGCGACTATGGCTACACCTTC. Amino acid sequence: CASSLAGDYGYTF.

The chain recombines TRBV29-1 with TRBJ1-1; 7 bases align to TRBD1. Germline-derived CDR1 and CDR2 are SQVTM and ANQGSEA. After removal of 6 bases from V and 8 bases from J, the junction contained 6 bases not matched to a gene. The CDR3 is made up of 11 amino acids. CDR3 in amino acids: CSVDPDREAFF. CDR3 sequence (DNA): TGCAGCGTGGACCCGGACAGGGAAGCTTTCTTT.

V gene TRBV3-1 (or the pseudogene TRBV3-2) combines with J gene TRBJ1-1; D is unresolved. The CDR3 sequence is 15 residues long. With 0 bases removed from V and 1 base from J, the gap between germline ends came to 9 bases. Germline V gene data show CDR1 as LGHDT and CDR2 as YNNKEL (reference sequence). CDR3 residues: CASSQEGDGNTEAFF. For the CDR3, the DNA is TGTGCCAGCAGCCAAGAAGGCGATGGGAACACTGAAGCTTTCTTT.